Sequencing of this TCR beta chain was carried out in a study of tumor-infiltrating lymphocytes in primary liver carcinoma. This clonotype came up once. The target antigen is unknown. At one of its ends the junction is not consistent with the germline gene, which may arise from a read error. Findings and limits, study-wide: Found in all five tumor regions were only about 7.5-25% of top clones.

The CDR3 loop spans 16 amino acids. Bulk tissue was left unsorted, and RNA and DNA were co-extracted from 20-30 mg of it. Every tumor contributed samples taken at five separate regions. Total RNA amounting to 500 ng was the source from which TCR beta cDNA was made with a constant-region primer. Three nested multiplex PCR rounds, a slightly modified ARM-PCR method, built the TCR beta libraries. TRBV1-TRBV30 forward primers and a C-beta reverse primer were used in the first two PCR rounds, which each ran for about 11 cycles. MiXCR was run by TCRdb on the multiplex PCR reads, yielding one entry per CDR3 protein. This table holds roughly 120,000 distinct CDR3 sequences, roughly 69% found once.

The V and J genes are TRBV12-3 or TRBV12-4 and TRBJ2-3, with D tentatively TRBD2 (6 bases). Sample: liver tumor tissue from sampling region 1. Subset: tumor region T1, superior pole. The receptor was isolated from a woman aged 55-75 years with primary liver carcinoma and hepatitis B virus infection. DNA of the CDR3: TGTGCCAGCGGTTTCGGTGCGGGAATGGGCACAGATACGCAGTATTTT. Protein sequence: CASGFGAGMGTDTQYF.